This TCR beta chain derives from a study of blood T cell repertoires in COVID-19. Participants' own reports of clinical history determined their cohort assignment. The protocol was immunoSEQ multiplex PCR, while the TCRdb copy is restricted to in-frame clones and leaves out a portion. The table records some 460,000 clones, about 90% of them present only once. Germline CDR1 MNHEY, CDR2 SVGAGI. V lost 10 bases and J lost 9; bases outside the gene matches: 10. The CDR3 is made up of 13 amino acids. The V and J genes are TRBV6-5 and TRBJ2-3, with 10 bases matching TRBD1. This clonotype was sampled from a woman between 18 and 29 years old who had recovered from COVID-19. Input material: PBMCs or T cells enriched from blood (not recorded which). The CDR3 spells CATRTGGTWTQYF. In DNA form, the CDR3 reads TGTGCCACCCGGACAGGGGGTACTTGGACGCAGTATTTT.